This entry features one T cell receptor beta chain sequence. The V and J ends lost 0 bases and 5 bases respectively, with 11 bases between them. The length of the CDR3 is 15 residues. Germline V CDR1 and CDR2: LGHNA, YNFKEQ. Some clones are missing from TCRdb's copy, which holds only in-frame ones; the method was immunoSEQ multiplex PCR. Among 56,000 or so clones listed, almost 95% were seen once. These data come from a study of T cell changes during pregnancy in multiple sclerosis. This chain uses TRBV4-2 with TRBJ1-5; D gene ambiguous. The sample here was CD4+ T cells from peripheral blood mononuclear cells, taken in the third trimester of pregnancy. The clonotype comes from a female donor with multiple sclerosis, enrolled in a pregnancy study. The CDR3 sequence is CASSQDPRDYQPQHF. The CDR3 DNA is TGTGCCAGCAGCCAAGATCCGAGGGATTATCAGCCCCAGCATTTT.